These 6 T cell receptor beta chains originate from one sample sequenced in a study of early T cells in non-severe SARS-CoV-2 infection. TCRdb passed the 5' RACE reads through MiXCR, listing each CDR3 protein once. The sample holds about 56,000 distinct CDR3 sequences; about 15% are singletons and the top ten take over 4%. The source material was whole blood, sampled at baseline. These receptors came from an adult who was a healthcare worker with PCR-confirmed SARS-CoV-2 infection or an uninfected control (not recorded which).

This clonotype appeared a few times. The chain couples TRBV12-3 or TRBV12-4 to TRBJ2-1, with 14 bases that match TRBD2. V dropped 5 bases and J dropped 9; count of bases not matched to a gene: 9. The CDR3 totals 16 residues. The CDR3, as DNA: TGTGCCAGCAGTCCTCCGGGACTAGCGGGAGTAGTTGAGCAGTTCTTC. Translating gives CASSPPGLAGVVEQFF.

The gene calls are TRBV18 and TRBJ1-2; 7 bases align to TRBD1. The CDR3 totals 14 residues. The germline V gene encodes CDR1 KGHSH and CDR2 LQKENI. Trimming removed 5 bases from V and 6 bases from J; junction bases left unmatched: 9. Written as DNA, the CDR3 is TGTGCCAGCTCAAACAATCAGGGGGAGGATGGCTACACCTTC. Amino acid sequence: CASSNNQGEDGYTF. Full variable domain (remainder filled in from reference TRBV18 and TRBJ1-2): NAGVMQNPRHLVRRRGQEARLRCSPMKGHSHVYWYRQLPEEGLKFMVYLQKENIIDESGMPKERFSAEFPKEGPSILRIQQVVRGDSAAYFCASSNNQGEDGYTFGSGTRLTVV.

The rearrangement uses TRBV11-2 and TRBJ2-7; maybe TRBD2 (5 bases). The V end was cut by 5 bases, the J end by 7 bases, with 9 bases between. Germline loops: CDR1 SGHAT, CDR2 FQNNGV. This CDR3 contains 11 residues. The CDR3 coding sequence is TGTGCCAGCAGCCGGTGGACTGAGCAGTACTTC. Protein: CASSRWTEQYF. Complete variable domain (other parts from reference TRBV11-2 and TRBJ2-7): EAGVAQSPRYKIIEKRQSVAFWCNPISGHATLYWYQQILGQGPKLLIQFQNNGVVDDSQLPKDRFSAERLKGVDSTLKIQPAKLEDSAVYLCASSRWTEQYFGPGTRLTVT.

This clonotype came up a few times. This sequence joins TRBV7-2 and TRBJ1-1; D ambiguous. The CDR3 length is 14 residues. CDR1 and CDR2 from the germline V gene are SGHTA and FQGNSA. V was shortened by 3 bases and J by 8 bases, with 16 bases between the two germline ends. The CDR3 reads CASSFIGSQPEAFF. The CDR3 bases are TGTGCCAGCAGCTTTATTGGCAGCCAGCCCGAAGCTTTCTTT. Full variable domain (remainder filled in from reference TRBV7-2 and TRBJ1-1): GAGVSQSPSNKVTEKGKDVELRCDPISGHTALYWYRQSLGQGLEFLIYFQGNSAPDKSGLPSDRFSAERTGGSVSTLTIQRTQQEDSAVYLCASSFIGSQPEAFFGQGTRLTVV.

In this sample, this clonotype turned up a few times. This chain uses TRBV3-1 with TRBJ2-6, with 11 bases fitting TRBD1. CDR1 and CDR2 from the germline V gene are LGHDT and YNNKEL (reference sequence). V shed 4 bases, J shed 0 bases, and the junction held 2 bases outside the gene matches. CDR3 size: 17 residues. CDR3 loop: CASSRGTGGSGANVLTF. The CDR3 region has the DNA TGTGCCAGCAGCCGAGGGACAGGGGGCTCTGGGGCCAACGTCCTGACTTTC. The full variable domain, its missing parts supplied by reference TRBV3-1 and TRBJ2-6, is DTAVSQTPKYLVTQMGNDKSIKCEQNLGHDTMYWYKQDSKKFLKIMFSYNNKELIINETVPNRFSPKSPDKAHLNLHINSLELGDSAVYFCASSRGTGGSGANVLTFGAGSRLTVL.

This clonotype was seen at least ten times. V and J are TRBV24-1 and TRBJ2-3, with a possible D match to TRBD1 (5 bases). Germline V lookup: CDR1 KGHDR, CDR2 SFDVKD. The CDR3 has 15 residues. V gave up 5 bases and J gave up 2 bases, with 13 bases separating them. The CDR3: CATSGTRESTDTQYF. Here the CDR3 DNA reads TGTGCCACCAGTGGCACCAGGGAATCCACAGATACGCAGTATTTT.